Presented here are 17 T cell receptor beta chains from one specimen sequenced in a study of early T cells in non-severe SARS-CoV-2 infection. One entry per CDR3 protein results from TCRdb running MiXCR on the 5' RACE reads. Of 42,000 or so distinct CDR3 sequences listed, roughly 12% are singletons. The source material was whole blood. The receptor source for this set is an adult who was a healthcare worker with PCR-confirmed SARS-CoV-2 infection or an uninfected control (not recorded which).

The chain links TRBV6-1 to TRBJ2-1; 11 positions agree with TRBD2. This CDR3 is 14 amino acids long. Per germline, CDR1 MNHNS and CDR2 SASEGT. V was pared by 8 bases and J by 4 bases, with 4 bases of the junction left unmatched. CDR3 DNA: TGTGCCAGCCTTGGGACTAGCGGATACAATGAGCAGTTCTTC. This gives the protein CASLGTSGYNEQFF.

This clonotype was observed a few times. The gene calls are TRBV20-1 and TRBJ2-4; 7 bases are shared with TRBD1. CDR1 DFQATT and CDR2 SNEGSKA come from the germline V gene (reference sequence). The J segment lost 9 bases and the V segment lost 4 bases, leaving 9 bases of the junction unmatched. CDR3 size: 13 residues. Here the CDR3 DNA reads TGCAGTGCTACCAGACAGGGCAGGGTCATTCAGTACTTC. Protein product: CSATRQGRVIQYF.

The sample holds many counts of this clonotype. J is TRBJ1-2 and V is TRBV5-1, with D tentatively TRBD1 (6 bases). V lost 4 bases to trimming and J lost 4 bases, with 14 bases between them. There are 14 residues in the CDR3. Germline V gene data show CDR1 as SGHRS and CDR2 as YFSETQ. The CDR3 sequence: CASSPGQQLYGYTF. CDR3 DNA: TGCGCCAGCAGCCCCGGACAGCAGCTCTATGGCTACACCTTC.

In this sample, this clonotype turned up many times. The chain uses TRBV4-1 and TRBJ2-7; 7 bases are a match to TRBD1. The J segment lost 3 bases and the V segment lost 4 bases, leaving 6 bases of the junction unmatched. The CDR3 runs 14 residues. Germline loops: CDR1 MGHRA, CDR2 YSYEKL. CDR3 sequence: CASSPGTDNYEQYF. The CDR3 DNA reads TGCGCCAGCAGCCCCGGGACAGATAACTACGAGCAGTACTTC.

The chain has TRBV5-1 and TRBJ2-5; D may be TRBD1 or TRBD2 (6 bases each). V gave up 0 bases and J gave up 5 bases, with 17 bases separating them. The CDR3 has 16 residues. In germline, CDR1 is SGHRS, CDR2 YFSETQ. CDR3 DNA sequence: TGCGCCAGCAGCTTGGCGCCGAGACAGGCGGGGGAGACCCAGTACTTC. Translating it yields CASSLAPRQAGETQYF.

There are many counts of this clonotype. The gene calls are TRBV6-6 and TRBJ1-2; D is ambiguous. CDR3 size: 12 residues. With 6 bases removed from V and 2 bases from J, the gap between germline ends came to 7 bases. Germline V gene lookup returns CDR1 MNHNY and CDR2 SVGAGI (reference sequence). This chain's CDR3 is CASRQRNYGYTF. CDR3 coding DNA: TGTGCCAGCAGGCAACGAAACTATGGCTACACCTTC.

This clonotype was detected ten times or more. V usage is TRBV29-1 and J usage is TRBJ2-1; 9 positions agree with TRBD2. The CDR3 contains 14 residues. The germline CDR1 and CDR2 sequences are SQVTM and ANQGSEA. V gave up 3 bases and J gave up 9 bases; unmatched junction bases: 9. The CDR3 bases are TGCAGCGTTGATGGGTTAGCGGGAGTGGGTGAGCAGTTCTTC. Protein sequence: CSVDGLAGVGEQFF.

This clonotype was seen only a few times. This chain uses TRBV7-2 with TRBJ2-7, with a tentative D call TRBD2 (6 bases). Germline lookup yields CDR1 SGHTA and CDR2 FQGNSA. The CDR3 extends over 16 amino acids. V lost 4 bases to trimming and J lost 0 bases, with 16 bases between them. The CDR3 here is CASSWNSGKSSYEQYF. CDR3 nucleotides: TGTGCCAGCAGCTGGAATAGCGGAAAAAGCTCCTACGAGCAGTACTTC.

This clonotype was recorded at least ten times. The chain has TRBV19 and TRBJ1-2; D is undetermined. Trimming removed 6 bases from V and 5 bases from J, with 7 bases in between. The germline gives CDR1 LNHDA, CDR2 SQIVND (reference sequence). The CDR3 length is 11 residues. This CDR3 reads CASSLSYGYTF. The CDR3 coding sequence is TGTGCCAGTAGCCTTTCGTATGGCTACACCTTC.

The genes are TRBV6-2 or TRBV6-3 and TRBJ2-1; D may be TRBD2 (6 bases). CDR1 MNHEY and CDR2 SVGEGT come from the germline V gene. Trimming pared 9 bases from V and 6 bases from J, leaving 15 bases between. This CDR3 region has 13 residues. The CDR3 DNA follows: TGTGCCAGTCACGACCCCGGGGGCAATGAGCAGTTCTTC. It codes for CASHDPGGNEQFF.

This clonotype was seen more than once but under ten times. This chain uses TRBV20-1 with TRBJ2-2, with no clear D. CDR3 size: 11 residues. CDR1 is DFQATT, CDR2 SNEGSKA, per germline (reference sequence). V shed 6 bases and J shed 7 bases, with 9 bases lying between them. The CDR3 reads CSAPRRGELFF. The CDR3 DNA follows: TGCAGTGCCCCGAGACGCGGGGAGCTGTTTTTT.

This clonotype was counted at least ten times. The chain employs TRBV28 and TRBJ2-7, with D possibly being TRBD2 (5 bases). Germline values: CDR1 MDHEN, CDR2 SYDVKM. V was pared by 3 bases and J by 6 bases, with 15 bases between. The length of the CDR3 is 14 residues. The CDR3 here is CASSFSEAGIEQYF. The CDR3 nucleotides read TGTGCCAGCAGTTTCTCGGAGGCAGGCATCGAGCAGTACTTC.

In this sample, this clonotype turned up many times. This chain links TRBV12-3 or TRBV12-4 with TRBJ2-1; 16 bases are shared with TRBD2. This CDR3 spans 15 amino acids. The V gene end was trimmed by 6 bases and the J gene end by 9 bases; junction bases not matched to a gene: 5. This CDR3 reads CASRYGTSGRGEQFF. CDR3 coding DNA: TGTGCCAGCAGATATGGGACTAGCGGGAGGGGTGAGCAGTTCTTC.

This clonotype occurred many times. The chain uses TRBV9 and TRBJ2-1; no firm D call. In germline, CDR1 is SGDLS, CDR2 YYNGEE. Trimming removed 3 bases from V and 6 bases from J, with 13 bases in between. This CDR3 has 14 amino acids. Written as DNA, the CDR3 is TGTGCCAGCAGCGACATACAGCACTCCAATGAGCAGTTCTTC. This encodes CASSDIQHSNEQFF.

This clonotype showed up many times. The chain joins TRBV6-5 to TRBJ2-7; D possibly uses TRBD1 or TRBD2 (6 bases each). The CDR3 length is 13 residues. Trimming removed 6 bases from V and 4 bases from J, with 13 bases in between. The V gene's germline CDR1 is MNHEY and CDR2 SVGAGI. In DNA form, the CDR3 reads TGTGCCAGCAGCCCGGAGGGGGGTTACGAGCAGTACTTC. Translated, it gives CASSPEGGYEQYF.

This clonotype was observed many times. The V gene is TRBV7-3, the J gene TRBJ2-1, with D possibly being TRBD2 (5 bases). Germline V lookup: CDR1 SGHTA, CDR2 FQGTGA. The V end was cut by 2 bases, the J end by 8 bases, with 10 bases between. This CDR3 has 13 residues. CDR3: CASSLGSKDEQFF. In DNA, the CDR3 is TGTGCCAGCAGCTTAGGGAGCAAGGATGAGCAGTTCTTC.

Note on this clonotype: A read error may explain this, as a much larger clone is one base away. This chain joins TRBV11-2 and TRBJ2-3; D unresolved. Germline CDR1 is SGHAT and CDR2 is FQNNGV. The CDR3 has 14 residues. Written as DNA, the CDR3 is TGTACCAGCAGCTTAAGGTCTCAGATTGATACGCAGTATTTT. It yields the protein CTSSLRSQIDTQYF.